One and the same sample provided the 8 T cell receptor beta chains below, sequenced in a study of T cells in Graves' hyperthyroidism and ophthalmopathy. Amplification of TCR beta CDR3 regions was performed using RNA transcripts as template. Initially, a first-round RT-PCR of the TCR CDR3 employed the HTBI primer set. MiXCR, run by TCRdb on the multiplex PCR reads, gives a single entry per CDR3 protein. In the table there are around 350,000 distinct CDR3 sequences, 13% of which are singletons. Sequences were obtained from blood. All receptors derive from a young woman with Graves' hyperthyroidism.

The chain employs TRBV29-1 and TRBJ1-4, with 9 bases lining up with TRBD1. The CDR3 runs 14 residues. Germline V gene sequence: CDR1 SQVTM, CDR2 ANQGSEA. The V gene end was trimmed by 6 bases and the J gene end by 8 bases; junction bases not matched to a gene: 10. The CDR3 loop reads CSVKSGTGREKLFF. The CDR3 DNA is TGCAGCGTCAAATCCGGGACAGGGCGGGAAAAACTGTTTTTT.

At least ten counts were recorded for this clonotype. CDR3 in amino acids: CASSELGQGRKYTEAFF. The CDR3 DNA follows: TGTGCCAGCAGTGAATTGGGACAGGGGCGCAAATACACTGAAGCTTTCTTT. This rearrangement joins TRBV25-1 to TRBJ1-1, with TRBD1 matching over 10 bases. Germline V gives CDR1 MGHDK, CDR2 SYGVNS. With V trimmed by 1 base and J by 3 bases, 8 bases remained unmatched. The CDR3 is 17 amino acids.

This chain links TRBV24-1 with TRBJ2-2; D is perhaps TRBD2 (6 bases). The V and J ends lost 5 bases and 6 bases respectively, with 9 bases between them. Germline-derived CDR1 and CDR2 are KGHDR and SFDVKD. The CDR3 covers 13 residues. CDR3 in DNA: TGTGCCACCAGTGGCGGGGCTTCCGGGGAGCTGTTTTTT. The encoded protein is CATSGGASGELFF.

This clonotype was recorded at least ten times. The chain employs TRBV28 and TRBJ1-5; D possibly corresponds to TRBD1 (5 bases). Germline assignment: CDR1 MDHEN and CDR2 SYDVKM. V lost 5 bases, J lost 3 bases, and 14 bases lay in between. This CDR3 is 15 amino acids long. The CDR3 spells CASSPQGTPNQPQHF. The CDR3, as DNA: TGTGCCAGCAGTCCCCAAGGGACTCCCAATCAGCCCCAGCATTTT. The whole variable domain, remainder taken from reference TRBV28 and TRBJ1-5, is DVKVTQSSRYLVKRTGEKVFLECVQDMDHENMFWYRQDPGLGLRLIYFSYDVKMKEKGDIPEGYSVSREKKERFSLILESASTNQTSMYLCASSPQGTPNQPQHFGDGTRLSIL.

This clonotype was observed many times. The chain employs TRBV2 and TRBJ1-5; D is unresolved. The CDR3 consists of 13 residues. V was shortened by 7 bases and J by 4 bases, with 11 bases between the two germline ends. The germline V gene encodes CDR1 SNHLY and CDR2 FYNNEI. The CDR3 DNA is TGTGCCAGCACCGGGTCCGGGAATCAGCCCCAGCATTTT. Its protein is CASTGSGNQPQHF.

This clonotype has a count of ten or more. The V gene is TRBV28, the J gene TRBJ1-4; D gene ambiguous. This CDR3 region has 12 residues. Per the germline V gene, CDR1 is MDHEN and CDR2 is SYDVKM. V dropped 4 bases and J dropped 8 bases, with 8 bases sitting between them. CDR3: CASSSSTEKLFF. The CDR3 coding sequence is TGTGCCAGCAGTTCCTCAACGGAAAAACTGTTTTTT.

The chain has TRBV6-1 and TRBJ2-2; TRBD1 might be the D (6 bases). CDR1 and CDR2 from the germline V gene are MNHNS and SASEGT. This CDR3 spans 16 amino acids. Trimming took off 5 bases at V and 0 bases at J, with 13 bases between the two ends. Here the CDR3 DNA reads TGTGCCAGCAGTCTGAACAGGGCCTCGAACACCGGGGAGCTGTTTTTT. Amino acid sequence: CASSLNRASNTGELFF.

The table lists this clonotype with many counts. This sequence joins TRBV7-2 and TRBJ1-1; D ambiguous. CDR1 and CDR2 (germline): SGHTA, FQGNSA. The CDR3 is made up of 14 amino acids. V lost 1 base to trimming and J lost 3 bases, with 9 bases between them. CDR3 amino acids: CASSLVGRDTEAFF. The CDR3 nucleotides are TGTGCCAGCAGCTTAGTTGGCCGAGACACTGAAGCTTTCTTT.